These 26 T cell receptor beta chains were all obtained from the same sample, sequenced in a study of cytomegalovirus exposure and HLA in healthy donors. Researchers ran the PCR with 60 Vbeta and 13 Jbeta primers. Clones were sequenced by immunoSEQ multiplex PCR, and TCRdb holds only the in-frame ones, with some missing. The profile shows about 160,000 clones, 71% of them singletons. The sample was PBMCs. The receptors were sampled from a woman under 40 in good health and CMV-seronegative.

This clone occurred a few times. The chain joins TRBV28 to TRBJ1-1; maybe TRBD1 (5 bases). This CDR3 region has 11 residues. Trimming removed 6 bases from V and 14 bases from J, with 16 bases in between. Germline CDR1 MDHEN, CDR2 SYDVKM. The CDR3 reads CASSQSRVGFF. The CDR3 region has the DNA TGTGCCAGCAGCCAAAGCAGGGTAGGATTCTTT.

This rearrangement joins TRBV19 to TRBJ1-1; maybe TRBD1 (5 bases). V was pared by 3 bases and J by 1 base, with 15 bases between. Per germline, CDR1 LNHDA and CDR2 SQIVND (reference sequence). This CDR3 has 16 residues. Here the CDR3 reads CASSIGRDQGNTEAFF. CDR3 in DNA: TGTGCCAGTAGTATCGGGAGAGATCAGGGGAACACTGAAGCTTTCTTT.

This chain joins TRBV7-9 and TRBJ2-7; the D gene is possibly TRBD1 (5 bases). V was trimmed by 3 bases and J by 1 base, leaving 16 bases between them. Germline CDR1 reads SEHNR; CDR2 reads FQNEAQ (reference sequence). CDR3 length: 16 amino acids. The CDR3 here is CASSFQDIRGSYEQYF. CDR3 bases: TGTGCCAGCAGCTTTCAGGACATTCGTGGTTCCTACGAGCAGTACTTC.

The V and J genes are TRBV5-6 and TRBJ1-2, with 7 bases that match TRBD1. Germline trimming cut 5 bases from V and 3 bases from J; bases unmatched to any gene: 4. Germline assignment: CDR1 SGHDT and CDR2 YYEEEE. The CDR3 covers 13 residues. CDR3 nucleotides: TGTGCCAGCAGACTAACAGGGGACTATGGCTACACCTTC. This gives the protein CASRLTGDYGYTF. The entire variable domain, with the rest obtained from reference TRBV5-6 and TRBJ1-2, is as follows: DAGVTQSPTHLIKTRGQQVTLRCSPKSGHDTVSWYQQALGQGPQFIFQYYEEEERQRGNFPDRFSGHQFPNYSSELNVNALLLGDSALYLCASRLTGDYGYTFGSGTRLTVV.

This chain connects TRBV5-4 to TRBJ2-2, with 7 positions matching TRBD1. J lost 5 bases, V lost 1 base, and 11 bases had no gene match. This CDR3 contains 17 residues. Per germline, CDR1 SGHNT and CDR2 YYREEE (reference sequence). CDR3 DNA: TGTGCCAGCAGCTTGAACCCGACAGGGAGATTGACCGGGGAGCTGTTTTTT. It translates to CASSLNPTGRLTGELFF.

The rearrangement joins TRBV29-1 to TRBJ1-1; 9 nucleotides agree with TRBD1. This CDR3 contains 12 residues. J lost 8 bases, V lost 6 bases, and 7 bases had no gene match. Germline CDR1 and CDR2: SQVTM and ANQGSEA. This chain's CDR3 is CSVVTGGSEAFF. Written as DNA, the CDR3 is TGCAGCGTGGTTACAGGGGGCTCCGAAGCTTTCTTT.

The chain carries TRBV10-3 and TRBJ2-5, with D unclear. The germline gives CDR1 ENHRY, CDR2 SYGVKD. CDR3 length: 15 amino acids. Between the trimmed V and J ends, which lost 1 base and 3 bases, there was a span of 12 bases. The chain's CDR3 is CAISEWQANKETQYF. The CDR3 region has the DNA TGTGCCATCAGTGAGTGGCAGGCTAATAAAGAGACCCAGTACTTC.

The chain combines TRBV11-2 with TRBJ1-1; D ambiguous. From germline, CDR1 is SGHAT and CDR2 FQNNGV. V lost 0 bases to trimming and J lost 4 bases, with 6 bases between them. CDR3 length: 13 amino acids. The chain's CDR3 is CASSLDSGTEAFF. DNA of the CDR3: TGTGCCAGCAGCTTAGATTCGGGCACTGAAGCTTTCTTT.

This clone has just a few counts. The CDR3 DNA follows: TGTGCCATCAGTGGGGGACAGGAGGCTTTCTTT. This encodes CAISGGQEAFF. This rearrangement joins TRBV10-3 to TRBJ1-1, with 8 bases matching TRBD1. Germline V CDR1 and CDR2: ENHRY, SYGVKD. The junction had 3 bases not matched to a gene; V was cut back by 4 bases and J by 11 bases. This CDR3 has 11 amino acids.

The chain links TRBV16 to TRBJ2-3; the D gene is possibly TRBD1 (5 bases). V lost 4 bases and J 2 bases, leaving 19 bases between the germline ends. Germline values: CDR1 KGHSY, CDR2 FQNENV. This CDR3 is built from 17 residues. CDR3 in DNA: TGTGCCAGCAGCCCGCTTAGGTGGGGCTTCTCCACAGATACGCAGTATTTT. This encodes CASSPLRWGFSTDTQYF.

The rearrangement joins TRBV4-3 to TRBJ2-1, with D tentatively TRBD1 (6 bases). This CDR3 contains 13 residues. Germline CDR1 and CDR2: LGHNA and YSLEER. V was cut by 3 bases and J by 10 bases, with 13 bases left in between. The CDR3 protein is CASSHSPGTEQFF. CDR3 bases: TGCGCCAGCAGCCACTCACCCGGGACAGAGCAGTTCTTC.

The V and J genes are TRBV11-2 and TRBJ2-1; TRBD1 aligns across 10 bases. This CDR3 is 15 amino acids long. Germline V gene sequence: CDR1 SGHAT, CDR2 FQNNGV. Losses at the gene ends were 6 bases for V and 8 bases for J; bases not matched to a gene: 10. In DNA form, the CDR3 reads TGTGCCAGCAGGTCCCCGGGACAGGGGAAGTATGAGCAGTTCTTC. Its protein is CASRSPGQGKYEQFF.

The rearrangement joins TRBV5-5 to TRBJ1-2; TRBD1 might be the D (6 bases). Germline V gene lookup returns CDR1 SGHKS and CDR2 YYEKEE (reference sequence). This CDR3 region has 12 residues. V dropped 5 bases and J dropped 5 bases, with 10 bases sitting between them. The CDR3, as DNA: TGTGCCAGCAGAAACACAGGGTATGGCTACACCTTC. This translates into CASRNTGYGYTF.

The chain couples TRBV5-1 to TRBJ2-1, with D hard to call. The length of the CDR3 is 17 residues. Germline V gene data show CDR1 as SGHRS and CDR2 as YFSETQ. Trimming stripped 0 bases from V and 0 bases from J, with 13 bases between. The CDR3 loop reads CASSLAKTSSSYNEQFF. The CDR3 bases are TGCGCCAGCAGCTTGGCCAAGACTTCGAGCTCCTACAATGAGCAGTTCTTC.

The V gene is TRBV5-1, the J gene TRBJ2-7; D is perhaps TRBD2 (6 bases). The CDR3 runs 17 residues. Germline values: CDR1 SGHRS, CDR2 YFSETQ. V dropped 0 bases and J dropped 2 bases, with 18 bases sitting between them. The CDR3 loop reads CASSLVDAGIGPYEQYF. The CDR3 region has the DNA TGCGCCAGCAGCTTGGTCGATGCGGGAATAGGTCCCTACGAGCAGTACTTC.

This clone has only one observation. Relative to the germline gene, one junction end is altered; a read error may explain this. The chain combines TRBV7-9 with TRBJ1-5; D remains unclear. Germline values: CDR1 SEHNR, CDR2 FQNEAQ (reference sequence). CDR3 length: 14 residues. This chain's CDR3 is CSSSPFNSNQPQHF. The CDR3 bases are TGTTCCAGCAGCCCTTTTAATAGCAATCAGCCCCAGCATTTT.

The J gene is TRBJ2-7, the V gene TRBV2, with TRBD1 matching over 9 bases. This CDR3 has 14 residues. The germline V gene encodes CDR1 SNHLY and CDR2 FYNNEI. The V segment lost 4 bases and the J segment 5 bases; nucleotides outside the gene matches: 6. CDR3 protein: CASSVGTGFHEQYF. Here the CDR3 DNA reads TGTGCCAGCAGTGTTGGGACAGGGTTCCACGAGCAGTACTTC.

Ten or more counts support this clone. The rearrangement uses TRBV11-2 and TRBJ2-2, with 11 nucleotides matching TRBD2. Germline V gene data show CDR1 as SGHAT and CDR2 as FQNNGV. This CDR3 has 17 amino acids. After removal of 4 bases from V and 6 bases from J, the junction contained 10 bases not matched to a gene. As DNA, the CDR3 is TGTGCCAGCAGCTCAGGGTTACTAGCGGGAGTCGCCGGGGAGCTGTTTTTT. It translates to CASSSGLLAGVAGELFF.

This clone appeared a few times. The V gene is TRBV28, the J gene TRBJ1-2; 8 nucleotides align to TRBD1. Unmatched junction bases numbered 9, after V lost 5 bases and J lost 1 base. Germline CDR1 is MDHEN and CDR2 is SYDVKM. CDR3 length: 16 amino acids. The CDR3 nucleotides are TGTGCCAGCAGTATGACCGCGGACAGGGTTAACTATGGCTACACCTTC. Protein sequence: CASSMTADRVNYGYTF.

This clone was found once. This chain connects TRBV6-1 to TRBJ2-2, with 10 bases lining up with TRBD1. Trimming removed 0 bases from V and 5 bases from J; junction bases left unmatched: 9. Germline CDR1 and CDR2: MNHNS and SASEGT. The CDR3 has 18 amino acids. The CDR3 sequence: CASSEAMRDRGWTGELFF. The CDR3 DNA reads as TGTGCCAGCAGTGAAGCAATGCGGGACAGGGGATGGACCGGGGAGCTGTTTTTT.

In this sample, this clone turned up many times. The rearrangement joins TRBV6-6 to TRBJ1-4; perhaps TRBD1 as D (6 bases). The CDR3 totals 14 residues. CDR1 is MNHNY, CDR2 SVGAGI, per germline (reference sequence). Trimming cost V 10 bases and J 2 bases, with 14 bases left between them. CDR3 coding DNA: TGTGCCACCAAACAGGGAACTACTAATGAAAAACTGTTTTTT. This gives the protein CATKQGTTNEKLFF.

V and J are TRBV29-1 and TRBJ2-5; 7 bases fit TRBD2. The CDR3 spans 12 residues. V trimming: 7 bases; J trimming: 7 bases; junction bases outside the gene matches: 9. Germline values: CDR1 SQVTM, CDR2 ANQGSEA. This CDR3 reads CSAHPGGATQYF. Written as DNA, the CDR3 is TGCAGCGCCCACCCGGGGGGTGCGACCCAGTACTTC.

The chain has TRBV6-4 and TRBJ2-3, with a weak D call TRBD1 (5 bases). This CDR3 region has 14 residues. Germline V gene sequence: CDR1 MRHNA, CDR2 SNTAGT. The V end lost 2 bases, the J end lost 2 bases, and 8 bases lay between the germline ends. Written as DNA, the CDR3 is TGTGCCAGCAGTGACAAGGGGATCACAGATACGCAGTATTTT. It translates to CASSDKGITDTQYF.

The gene calls are TRBV27 and TRBJ1-6; D possibly corresponds to TRBD1 (6 bases). Germline CDR1 is MNHEY and CDR2 is SMNVEV (reference sequence). The ends were cut back, 2 bases at V and 7 bases at J, with 12 bases in the middle. The CDR3 loop spans 15 amino acids. The CDR3 DNA is TGTGCCAGCAGTTTAATCGGCAGGGGAAATTCACCCCTCCACTTT. Translating gives CASSLIGRGNSPLHF.

V usage is TRBV28 and J usage is TRBJ1-1; 8 bases are shared with TRBD1. There are 14 residues in the CDR3. The junction had 8 bases not matched to a gene; V was cut back by 6 bases and J by 5 bases. Germline V gives CDR1 MDHEN, CDR2 SYDVKM. CDR3 nucleotide sequence: TGTGCCAGCAGCCCGGACAGGGTAGGGACTGAAGCTTTCTTT. Its protein is CASSPDRVGTEAFF.

This clone was counted between two and nine times. The chain joins TRBV19 to TRBJ1-2, with D perhaps matching TRBD1 (5 bases). The germline gives CDR1 LNHDA, CDR2 SQIVND (reference sequence). The CDR3 sequence is 13 residues long. With 6 bases removed from V and 5 bases from J, the gap between germline ends came to 13 bases. CDR3 in DNA: TGTGCCAGTAGCCTGGACACGAGATATGGCTACACCTTC. Translated, it gives CASSLDTRYGYTF.